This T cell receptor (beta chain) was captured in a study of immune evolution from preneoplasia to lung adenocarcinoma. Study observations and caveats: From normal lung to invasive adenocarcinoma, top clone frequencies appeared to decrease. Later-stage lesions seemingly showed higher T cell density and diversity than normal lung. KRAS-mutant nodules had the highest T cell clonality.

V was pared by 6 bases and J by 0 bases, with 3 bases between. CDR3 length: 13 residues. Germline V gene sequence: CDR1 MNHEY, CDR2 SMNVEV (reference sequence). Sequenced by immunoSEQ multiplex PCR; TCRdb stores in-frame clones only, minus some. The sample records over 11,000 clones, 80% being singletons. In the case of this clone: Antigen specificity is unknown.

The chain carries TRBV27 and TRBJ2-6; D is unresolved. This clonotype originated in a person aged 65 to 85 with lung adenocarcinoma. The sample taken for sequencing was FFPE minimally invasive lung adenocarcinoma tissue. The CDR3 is CASRSSGANVLTF. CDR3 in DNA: TGTGCCAGCAGAAGCTCTGGGGCCAACGTCCTGACTTTC.